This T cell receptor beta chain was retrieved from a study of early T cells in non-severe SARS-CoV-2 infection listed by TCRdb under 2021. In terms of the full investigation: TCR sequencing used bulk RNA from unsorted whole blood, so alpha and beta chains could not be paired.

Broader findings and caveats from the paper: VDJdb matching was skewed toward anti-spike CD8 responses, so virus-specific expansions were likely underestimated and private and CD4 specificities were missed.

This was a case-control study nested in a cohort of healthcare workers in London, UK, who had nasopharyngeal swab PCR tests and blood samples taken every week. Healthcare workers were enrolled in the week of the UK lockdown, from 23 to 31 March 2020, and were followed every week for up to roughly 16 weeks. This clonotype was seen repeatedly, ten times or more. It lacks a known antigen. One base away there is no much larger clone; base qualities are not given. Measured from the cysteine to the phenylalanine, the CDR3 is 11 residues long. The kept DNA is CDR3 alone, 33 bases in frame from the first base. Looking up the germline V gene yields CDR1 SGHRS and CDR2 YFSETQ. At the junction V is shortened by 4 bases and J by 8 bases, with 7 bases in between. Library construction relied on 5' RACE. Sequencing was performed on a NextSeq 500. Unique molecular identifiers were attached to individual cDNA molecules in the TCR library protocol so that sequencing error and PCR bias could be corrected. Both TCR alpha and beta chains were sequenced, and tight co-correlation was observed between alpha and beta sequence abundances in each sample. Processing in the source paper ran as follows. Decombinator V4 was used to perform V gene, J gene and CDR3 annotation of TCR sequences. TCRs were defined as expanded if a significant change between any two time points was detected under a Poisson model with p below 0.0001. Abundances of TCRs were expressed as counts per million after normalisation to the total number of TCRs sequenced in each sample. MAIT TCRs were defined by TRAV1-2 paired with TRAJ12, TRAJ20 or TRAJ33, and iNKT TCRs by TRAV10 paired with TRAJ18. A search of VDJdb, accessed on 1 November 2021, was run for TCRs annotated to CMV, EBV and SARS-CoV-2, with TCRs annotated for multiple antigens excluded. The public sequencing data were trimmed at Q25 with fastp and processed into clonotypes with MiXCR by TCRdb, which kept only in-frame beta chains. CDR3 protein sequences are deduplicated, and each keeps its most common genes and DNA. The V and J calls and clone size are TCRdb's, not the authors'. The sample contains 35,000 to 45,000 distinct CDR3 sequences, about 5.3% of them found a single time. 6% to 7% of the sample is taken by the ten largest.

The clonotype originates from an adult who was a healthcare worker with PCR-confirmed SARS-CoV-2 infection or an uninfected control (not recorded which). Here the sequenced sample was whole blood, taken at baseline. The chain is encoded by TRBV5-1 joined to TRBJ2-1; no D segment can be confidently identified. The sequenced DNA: TGCGCCAGCAGCGCACGCGATGAGCAGTTCTTC. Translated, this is CASSARDEQFF.